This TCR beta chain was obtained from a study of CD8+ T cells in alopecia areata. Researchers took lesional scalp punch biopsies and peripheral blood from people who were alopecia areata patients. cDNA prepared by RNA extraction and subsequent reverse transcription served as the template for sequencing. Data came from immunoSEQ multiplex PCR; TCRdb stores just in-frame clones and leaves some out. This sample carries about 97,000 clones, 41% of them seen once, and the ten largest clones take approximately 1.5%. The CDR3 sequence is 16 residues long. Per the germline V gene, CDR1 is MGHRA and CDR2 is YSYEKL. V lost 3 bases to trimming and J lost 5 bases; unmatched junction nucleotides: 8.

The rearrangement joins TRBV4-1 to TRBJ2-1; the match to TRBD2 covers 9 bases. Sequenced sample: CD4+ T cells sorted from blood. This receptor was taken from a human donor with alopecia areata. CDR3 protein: CASSQPGRTSDNEQFF. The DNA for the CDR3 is TGCGCCAGCAGCCAGCCGGGTCGGACTAGCGACAATGAGCAGTTCTTC.